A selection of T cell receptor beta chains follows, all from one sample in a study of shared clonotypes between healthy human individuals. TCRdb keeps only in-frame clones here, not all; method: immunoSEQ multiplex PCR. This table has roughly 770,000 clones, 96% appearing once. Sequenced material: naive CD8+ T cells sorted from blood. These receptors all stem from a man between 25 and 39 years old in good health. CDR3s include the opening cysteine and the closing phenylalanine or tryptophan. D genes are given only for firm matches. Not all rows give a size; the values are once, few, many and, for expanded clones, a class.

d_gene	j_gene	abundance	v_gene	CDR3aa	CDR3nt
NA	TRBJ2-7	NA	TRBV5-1	CASSTYSGSSYEQYF	TGCGCCAGCAGCACTTACTCCGGGAGTTCCTACGAGCAGTACTTC
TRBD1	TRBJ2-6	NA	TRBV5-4	CASSLPGQGNSGANVLTF	TGTGCCAGCAGCTTACCGGGACAGGGAAACTCTGGGGCCAACGTCCTGACTTTC
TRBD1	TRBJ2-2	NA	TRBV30	CAWSPGPRTGLTGELFF	TGTGCCTGGAGTCCTGGTCCTAGGACAGGACTTACCGGGGAGCTGTTTTTT
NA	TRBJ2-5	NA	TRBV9	CASSVTGAQETQYF	TGTGCCAGCAGCGTTACGGGGGCCCAAGAGACCCAGTACTTC
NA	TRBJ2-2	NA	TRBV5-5	CASSLSNLRGSNTGELFF	TGTGCCAGCAGCTTGAGTAATTTAAGGGGGAGTAACACCGGGGAGCTGTTTTTT
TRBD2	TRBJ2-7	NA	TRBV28	CASSTPRTSGYEQYF	TGTGCCAGCAGCACGCCGAGGACTAGCGGCTACGAGCAGTACTTC
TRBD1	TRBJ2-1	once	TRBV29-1	CSVPRPGQGNNEQFF	TGCAGCGTTCCCAGACCCGGACAGGGAAACAATGAGCAGTTCTTC
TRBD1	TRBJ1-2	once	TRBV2	CAIQTGGNGYTF	TGTGCCATCCAGACAGGGGGGAACGGCTACACCTTC
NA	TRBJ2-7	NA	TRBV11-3	CASSLEAQQAEQYF	TGTGCCAGCAGCTTAGAGGCTCAACAGGCCGAGCAGTACTTC
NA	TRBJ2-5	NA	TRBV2	CASEPPSSTHQETQYF	TGTGCCAGCGAGCCACCATCAAGTACCCACCAAGAGACCCAGTACTTC
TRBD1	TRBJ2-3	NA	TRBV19	CASSRRKTGTTDTQYF	TGTGCCAGTAGTAGGAGGAAGACAGGGACCACAGATACGCAGTATTTT
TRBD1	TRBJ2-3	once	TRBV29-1	CSVEATGTFADTQYF	TGCAGCGTTGAAGCGACAGGGACGTTTGCAGATACGCAGTATTTT
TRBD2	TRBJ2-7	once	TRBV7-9	CASSSGTSGGGSYEQYF	TGTGCCAGCAGCTCCGGGACTAGCGGGGGAGGGAGCTACGAGCAGTACTTC
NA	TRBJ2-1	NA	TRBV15	CATSRGLNEQFF	TGTGCCACCAGCAGAGGACTGAATGAGCAGTTCTTC
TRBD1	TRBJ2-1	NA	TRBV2	CASRQSGQGAYEQFF	TGTGCCAGCAGGCAATCGGGGCAGGGGGCCTATGAGCAGTTCTTC
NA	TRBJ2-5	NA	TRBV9	CASAEGRVQETQYF	TGTGCCAGCGCGGAGGGCCGAGTCCAAGAGACCCAGTACTTC
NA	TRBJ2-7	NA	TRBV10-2	CASSEYTTYEQYF	TGCGCCAGCAGTGAATACACTACCTACGAGCAGTACTTC
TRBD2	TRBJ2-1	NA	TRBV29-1	CSVGTSGRGSHEQFF	TGCAGCGTCGGGACTAGCGGGAGGGGGTCGCATGAGCAGTTCTTC
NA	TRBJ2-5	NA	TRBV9	CASSVGQDAVTQYF	TGTGCCAGCAGCGTAGGACAGGACGCTGTGACCCAGTACTTC
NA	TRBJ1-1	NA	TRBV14	CASSPYGTEAFF	TGTGCCAGCAGCCCCTACGGCACTGAAGCTTTCTTT
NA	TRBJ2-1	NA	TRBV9	CASSAFSGLRNEQFF	TGTGCCAGCAGCGCCTTTAGCGGCCTCCGCAATGAGCAGTTCTTC
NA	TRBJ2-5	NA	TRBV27	CASSLGQGGETQYF	TGTGCCAGCAGTTTAGGGCAGGGGGGAGAGACCCAGTACTTC
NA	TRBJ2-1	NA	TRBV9	CASSPGWSSYNEQFF	TGTGCCAGCAGCCCCGGCTGGAGCTCCTACAATGAGCAGTTCTTC
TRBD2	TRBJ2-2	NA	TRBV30	CASGGGSPGELFF	TGTGCCTCCGGGGGGGGTTCGCCCGGGGAGCTGTTTTTT
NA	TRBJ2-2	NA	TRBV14	CASSQVGLQEGVGELFF	TGTGCCAGCAGCCAAGTCGGGCTCCAAGAAGGGGTCGGGGAGCTGTTTTTT
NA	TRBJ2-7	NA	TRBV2	CASTGDPNEQYF	TGTGCCAGCACGGGGGACCCCAACGAGCAGTACTTC